Below, 14 T cell receptor beta chains from the same sample are listed, as sequenced in a study of Ad26.COV2.S vaccination and SARS-CoV-2 variants. TCRdb's copy holds only in-frame clones and misses some; the assay was immunoSEQ multiplex PCR. The table includes a few hundred thousand clones, 88% detected once. The treatment here: 15 to 20 received Ad26.COV2.S at low or high dose, single or two shots; 5 received placebo; per-sample allocation not given. Material that was analyzed had been drawn on day 63 after the first vaccine or placebo injection. Specimen: peripheral blood, collected in a trial of Ad26.COV2.S vaccine versus placebo. All receptors derive from a person aged 18 to 65 who received the Ad26.COV2.S COVID-19 vaccine or a placebo.

The chain couples TRBV6-5 to TRBJ2-7, with D unresolved. From germline, CDR1 is MNHEY and CDR2 SVGAGI. This CDR3 region has 11 residues. V was trimmed by 6 bases and J by 4 bases, leaving 7 bases between them. Here the CDR3 reads CASSLEYEQYF. The CDR3 DNA reads as TGTGCCAGCAGCCTAGAGTACGAGCAGTACTTC.

The chain combines TRBV11-3 with TRBJ2-2, with a possible D match to TRBD2 (6 bases). There are 16 residues in the CDR3. CDR1 SGHNT and CDR2 YENEEA come from the germline V gene. Trimming stripped 5 bases from V and 5 bases from J, with 18 bases between. In DNA, the CDR3 is TGTGCCAGCAGCGTCTCGGGAGAGAGGAGGACCGGGGAGCTGTTTTTT. This codes for CASSVSGERRTGELFF.

The chain joins TRBV5-1 to TRBJ2-2; D might be TRBD1 (5 bases). The CDR3 is 17 residues long. Germline values: CDR1 SGHRS, CDR2 YFSETQ. Trimming took off 1 base at V and 1 base at J, with 14 bases between the two ends. As DNA, the CDR3 is TGCGCCAGCAGCTTGTCCGGGCAGGGTCGGAACACCGGGGAGCTGTTTTTT. Translating gives CASSLSGQGRNTGELFF. Drawing the rest from reference TRBV5-1 and TRBJ2-2, the complete variable domain is KAGVTQTPRYLIKTRGQQVTLSCSPISGHRSVSWYQQTPGQGLQFLFEYFSETQRNKGNFPGRFSGRQFSNSRSEMNVSTLELGDSALYLCASSLSGQGRNTGELFFGEGSRLTVL.

Only one count was recorded for this clone. This rearrangement joins TRBV10-3 to TRBJ2-7; 7 positions match TRBD2. Trimming removed 8 bases from V and 3 bases from J; junction bases left unmatched: 7. Germline CDR1 and CDR2: ENHRY and SYGVKD. There are 13 residues in the CDR3. The CDR3: CAISGGINYEQYF. The CDR3 nucleotides read TGTGCCATCTCCGGGGGGATTAACTACGAGCAGTACTTC.

The V call is TRBV10-3, the J call TRBJ2-7; D perhaps matches TRBD2 (6 bases). The germline V and J ends were trimmed by 0 bases and 4 bases, with 10 bases remaining between them. CDR1 and CDR2 (germline): ENHRY, SYGVKD. This CDR3 contains 14 residues. CDR3 in amino acids: CAISESGGIYEQYF. The CDR3 coding sequence is TGTGCCATCAGTGAGTCCGGGGGAATTTACGAGCAGTACTTC.

The gene calls are TRBV3-1 (or the pseudogene TRBV3-2) and TRBJ2-5; TRBD2 agrees at 7 bases. The CDR3 has 16 amino acids. Germline lookup yields CDR1 LGHDT and CDR2 YNNKEL (reference sequence). The trim removed 1 base at V and 3 bases at J, leaving 8 bases unmatched. CDR3 sequence reads: CASSQAFGGREETQYF. DNA for the CDR3: TGTGCCAGCAGCCAAGCCTTCGGCGGGAGAGAAGAGACCCAGTACTTC.

This clone has more than one count but fewer than ten. The V call is TRBV6-2 or TRBV6-3, the J call TRBJ1-5; 8 bases are shared with TRBD1. Germline CDR1 MNHEY, CDR2 SVGEGT. The CDR3 extends over 15 amino acids. V trimming: 5 bases; J trimming: 7 bases; junction bases outside the gene matches: 10. This CDR3 is CASSKDRGWEQPQHF. CDR3 bases: TGTGCCAGCAGTAAAGACAGGGGATGGGAACAGCCCCAGCATTTT.

The J gene is TRBJ1-4, the V gene TRBV10-3; 8 bases are a match to TRBD1. Germline CDR1 ENHRY, CDR2 SYGVKD. The length of the CDR3 is 16 residues. With 10 bases clipped from V and 1 base from J, the junction kept 11 bases outside the gene matches. Here the CDR3 DNA reads TGTGCCACCAGACAGGGGATCGGAGGAACTAATGAAAAACTGTTTTTT. Its translation: CATRQGIGGTNEKLFF.

In DNA, the CDR3 is TGTGCCAGCAGCTTGGATCTGGGGCGCAATCAGCCCCAGCATTTT. Translation gives CASSLDLGRNQPQHF. The chain links TRBV5-5 to TRBJ1-5; maybe TRBD1 (5 bases). Germline CDR1 SGHKS, CDR2 YYEKEE (reference sequence). The V gene lost 0 bases and the J gene lost 2 bases, with 9 bases spanning the gap. CDR3 length equals 15 residues.

This sequence joins TRBV28 and TRBJ1-4; TRBD1 aligns across 10 bases. The germline gives CDR1 MDHEN, CDR2 SYDVKM. The CDR3 runs 15 residues. With 5 bases clipped from V and 7 bases from J, the junction kept 7 bases outside the gene matches. As DNA, the CDR3 is TGTGCCAGCAGTAACAGACAGGGGGCAGGTGAAAAACTGTTTTTT. Translated: CASSNRQGAGEKLFF.

The rearrangement joins TRBV6-4 to TRBJ2-1, with D tentatively TRBD2 (6 bases). The CDR3 covers 14 residues. Germline V gene data show CDR1 as MRHNA and CDR2 as SNTAGT. Trimming took off 2 bases at V and 7 bases at J, with 12 bases between the two ends. For the CDR3, the DNA is TGTGCCAGCAGTGACGGGACTTACGTTAATGAGCAGTTCTTC. Translated: CASSDGTYVNEQFF.

V is TRBV11-2 and J is TRBJ2-5, with 7 nucleotides matching TRBD2. The germline gives CDR1 SGHAT, CDR2 FQNNGV. The CDR3 loop spans 15 amino acids. V was pared by 7 bases and J by 3 bases, with 11 bases of the junction left unmatched. The CDR3 here is CASIVGGDQKETQYF. The CDR3 DNA reads TGTGCCAGCATCGTTGGGGGGGACCAAAAAGAGACCCAGTACTTC. Drawing the rest from reference TRBV11-2 and TRBJ2-5, the complete variable domain is EAGVAQSPRYKIIEKRQSVAFWCNPISGHATLYWYQQILGQGPKLLIQFQNNGVVDDSQLPKDRFSAERLKGVDSTLKIQPAKLEDSAVYLCASIVGGDQKETQYFGPGTRLLVL.

The chain uses TRBV30 and TRBJ1-2; D gene unclear. Germline V gives CDR1 GTSNPN, CDR2 SVGIG (reference sequence). V lost 3 bases to trimming and J lost 0 bases, with 11 bases between them. This CDR3 region has 14 residues. CDR3 protein: CAWRGSLANYGYTF. CDR3 nucleotide sequence: TGTGCCTGGAGAGGAAGCCTAGCTAACTATGGCTACACCTTC.

This chain links TRBV3-1 (or the pseudogene TRBV3-2) with TRBJ1-2, with 12 positions matching TRBD1. The CDR3 extends over 15 amino acids. J gave up 8 bases and V 4 bases, and 8 bases lay outside the gene matches. Germline V gives CDR1 LGHDT, CDR2 YNNKEL (reference sequence). The CDR3 here is CASSRVGQGAWGYTF. The DNA for the CDR3 is TGTGCCAGCAGCCGGGTGGGACAGGGGGCTTGGGGCTACACCTTC.